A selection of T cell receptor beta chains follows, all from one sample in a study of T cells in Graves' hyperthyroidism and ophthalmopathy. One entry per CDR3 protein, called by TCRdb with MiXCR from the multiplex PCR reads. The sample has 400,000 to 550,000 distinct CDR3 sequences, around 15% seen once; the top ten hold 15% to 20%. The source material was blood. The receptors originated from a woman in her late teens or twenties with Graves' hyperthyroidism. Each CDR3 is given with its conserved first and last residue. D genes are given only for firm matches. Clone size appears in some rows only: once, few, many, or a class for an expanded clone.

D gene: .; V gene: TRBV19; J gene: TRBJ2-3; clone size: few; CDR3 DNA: TGTGCCAGTAGTAGCGCCCGGGCCACAGATACGCAGTATTTT; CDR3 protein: CASSSARATDTQYF
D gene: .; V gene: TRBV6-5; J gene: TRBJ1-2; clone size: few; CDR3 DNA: TGTGCCAGCAGTTTTCAGGGAGTAGGTGGCTACACCTTC; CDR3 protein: CASSFQGVGGYTF
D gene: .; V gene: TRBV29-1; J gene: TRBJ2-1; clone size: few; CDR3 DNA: TGCAGCGTCCGACAGATGAATGAGCAGTTCTTC; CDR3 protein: CSVRQMNEQFF
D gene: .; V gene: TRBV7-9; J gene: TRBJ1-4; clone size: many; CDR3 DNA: TGTGCCAGCAGCGCCATGGGCGATGGAAAACTGTTTTTT; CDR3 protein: CASSAMGDGKLFF
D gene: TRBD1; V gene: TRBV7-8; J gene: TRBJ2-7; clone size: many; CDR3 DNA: TGTGCCAGCAGCACGCGGACAGGCTACGAGCAGTACTTC; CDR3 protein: CASSTRTGYEQYF
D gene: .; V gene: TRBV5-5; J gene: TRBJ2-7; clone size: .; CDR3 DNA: TGTGCCAGCAGCGGACCCAGGACAGACTACGAGCAGTACTTC; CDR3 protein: CASSGPRTDYEQYF
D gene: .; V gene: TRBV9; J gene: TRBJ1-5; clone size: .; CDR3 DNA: TGTGCCAGCAGCCCCCTCGGTGTGGGTCAGCCCCAGCATTTT; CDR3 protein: CASSPLGVGQPQHF
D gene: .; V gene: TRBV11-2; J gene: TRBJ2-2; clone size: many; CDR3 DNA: TGTGCCAGCAGCTTATTGGGAGCGAACACCGGGGAGCTGTTTTTT; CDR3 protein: CASSLLGANTGELFF
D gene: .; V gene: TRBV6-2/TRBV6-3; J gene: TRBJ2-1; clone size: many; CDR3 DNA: TGTGCCAGCAGCTCCCTAGCTCTGACCTACAATGAGCAGTTCTTC; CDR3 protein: CASSSLALTYNEQFF
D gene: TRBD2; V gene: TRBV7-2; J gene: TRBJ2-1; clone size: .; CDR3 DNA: TGTGCCAGCACCGGACTAGCGGGAGTAGGAGGCAATGAGCAGTTCTTC; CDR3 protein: CASTGLAGVGGNEQFF
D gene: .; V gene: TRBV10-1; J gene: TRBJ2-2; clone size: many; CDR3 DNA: TGCGCCAGCAGTCCTCGAAGGAACACCGGGGAGCTGTTTTTT; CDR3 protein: CASSPRRNTGELFF
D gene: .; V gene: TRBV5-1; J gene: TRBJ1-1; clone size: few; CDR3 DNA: TGCGCCAGCAGCTCCCACGCGGTTGAGGGCACTGAAGCTTTCTTT; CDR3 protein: CASSSHAVEGTEAFF
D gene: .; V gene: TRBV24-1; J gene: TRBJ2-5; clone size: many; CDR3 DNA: TGTGCCACCAGTGACAGGGCTGTCCAAGAGACCCAGTACTTC; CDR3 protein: CATSDRAVQETQYF
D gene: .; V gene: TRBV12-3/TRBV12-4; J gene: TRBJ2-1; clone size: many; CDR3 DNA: TGTGCCAGCAGTACGGAGGCACCCTACAATGAGCAGTTCTTC; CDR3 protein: CASSTEAPYNEQFF
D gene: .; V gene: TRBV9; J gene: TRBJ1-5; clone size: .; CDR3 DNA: TGTGCCTCCGGGGGGGGGTATAGCAATCAGCCCCAGCATTTT; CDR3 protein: CASGGGYSNQPQHF
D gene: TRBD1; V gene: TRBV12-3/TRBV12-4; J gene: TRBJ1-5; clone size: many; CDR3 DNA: TGTGCCAGCAGTACTGCAGGGGGTCAGCCCCAGCATTTT; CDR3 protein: CASSTAGGQPQHF